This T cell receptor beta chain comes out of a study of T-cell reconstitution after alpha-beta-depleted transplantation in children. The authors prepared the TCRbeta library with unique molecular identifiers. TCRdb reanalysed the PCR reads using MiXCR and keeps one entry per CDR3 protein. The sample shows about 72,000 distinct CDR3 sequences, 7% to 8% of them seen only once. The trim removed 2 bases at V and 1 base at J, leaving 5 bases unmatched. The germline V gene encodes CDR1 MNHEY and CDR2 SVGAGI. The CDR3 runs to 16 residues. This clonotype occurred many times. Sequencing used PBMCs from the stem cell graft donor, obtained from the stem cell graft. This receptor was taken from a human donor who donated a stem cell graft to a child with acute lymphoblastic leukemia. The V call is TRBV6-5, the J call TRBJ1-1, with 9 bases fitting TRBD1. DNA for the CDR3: TGTGCCAGCAGTTACAACGGACAGGGGAAGAACACTGAAGCTTTCTTT. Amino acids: CASSYNGQGKNTEAFF.